These T cell receptor beta chains were read from a single sample in a study of blood T cells in healthy people across ages. Using its own MiXCR run on the 5' RACE reads, TCRdb lists one record per CDR3 protein. The sample records about 1.6 million distinct CDR3 sequences, roughly 32% being singletons. The sample taken for sequencing was blood. The receptors were gathered from a woman aged 25 to 39 in good health. Each CDR3 is given with its conserved first and last residue. D genes are given only for firm matches. Only part of the rows carry a size: once, few, many, or a class if the clone is expanded.

j_call: TRBJ2-5; d_call: NA; clone_size: many; v_call: TRBV10-3; cdr3_length: 14; cdr3_aa: CAISEATGGETQYF; cdr3_nt: TGTGCCATCAGTGAGGCGACAGGAGGGGAGACCCAGTACTTC
j_call: TRBJ1-5; d_call: NA; clone_size: NA; v_call: TRBV20-1; cdr3_length: 14; cdr3_aa: CSARSGSRDQPQHF; cdr3_nt: TGCAGTGCTAGGTCAGGGTCACGCGATCAGCCCCAGCATTTT
j_call: TRBJ1-1; d_call: NA; clone_size: NA; v_call: TRBV20-1; cdr3_length: 13; cdr3_aa: CSATGTEYTEAFF; cdr3_nt: TGCAGTGCTACCGGGACGGAATACACTGAAGCTTTCTTT
j_call: TRBJ1-2; d_call: NA; clone_size: once; v_call: TRBV28; cdr3_length: 16; cdr3_aa: CASSSAVEQRNYGYTF; cdr3_nt: TGTGCCAGCAGTTCCGCGGTTGAACAGAGGAACTATGGCTACACCTTC
j_call: TRBJ2-1; d_call: NA; clone_size: few; v_call: TRBV24-1; cdr3_length: 16; cdr3_aa: CATSDNRGGLGNEQFF; cdr3_nt: TGTGCCACCAGTGATAACAGGGGGGGTCTGGGCAATGAGCAGTTCTTC
j_call: TRBJ2-7; d_call: NA; clone_size: NA; v_call: TRBV7-9; cdr3_length: 16; cdr3_aa: CASSLGGGEASYEQYF; cdr3_nt: TGTGCCAGCAGCCTCGGAGGGGGGGAGGCCTCCTACGAGCAGTACTTC
j_call: TRBJ1-1; d_call: NA; clone_size: few; v_call: TRBV4-1; cdr3_length: 15; cdr3_aa: CASSQGAGTNTEAFF; cdr3_nt: TGCGCCAGCAGCCAAGGAGCAGGGACGAACACTGAAGCTTTCTTT
j_call: TRBJ1-2; d_call: NA; clone_size: few; v_call: TRBV5-1; cdr3_length: 17; cdr3_aa: CASSLRDPLLGTYGYTF; cdr3_nt: TGCGCCAGCAGCCTGCGGGACCCCCTCTTGGGGACCTATGGCTACACCTTC
j_call: TRBJ1-3; d_call: NA; clone_size: NA; v_call: TRBV30; cdr3_length: 14; cdr3_aa: CAWSGAGTGNTIYF; cdr3_nt: TGTGCCTGGAGTGGGGCCGGGACCGGAAACACCATATATTTT
j_call: TRBJ2-5; d_call: NA; clone_size: NA; v_call: TRBV21-1; cdr3_length: 18; cdr3_aa: CASSSVGDRQKVGETQYF; cdr3_nt: TGTGCCAGCAGCTCCGTCGGGGACAGGCAAAAAGTAGGAGAGACCCAGTACTTC
j_call: TRBJ2-7; d_call: TRBD2; clone_size: NA; v_call: TRBV28; cdr3_length: 14; cdr3_aa: CASSLSGRAREQYF; cdr3_nt: TGTGCCAGCAGTTTAAGCGGGAGGGCCCGCGAGCAGTACTTC
j_call: TRBJ2-1; d_call: NA; clone_size: many; v_call: TRBV20-1; cdr3_length: 13; cdr3_aa: CSARDDPYNEQFF; cdr3_nt: TGCAGTGCTAGAGACGACCCCTACAATGAGCAGTTCTTC
j_call: TRBJ2-5; d_call: NA; clone_size: few; v_call: TRBV4-1; cdr3_length: 18; cdr3_aa: CASSRYRGYGGGRETQYF; cdr3_nt: TGCGCCAGCAGCCGATACAGGGGTTACGGCGGGGGGAGAGAGACCCAGTACTTC
j_call: TRBJ1-2; d_call: TRBD1; clone_size: NA; v_call: TRBV29-1; cdr3_length: 15; cdr3_aa: CSVEDPGQGACGYTF; cdr3_nt: TGCAGCGTTGAAGATCCGGGACAGGGGGCTTGTGGCTACACCTTC
j_call: TRBJ1-2; d_call: NA; clone_size: few; v_call: TRBV12-3/TRBV12-4; cdr3_length: 14; cdr3_aa: CASTNGGRDYGYTF; cdr3_nt: TGTGCCAGCACTAACGGGGGACGGGACTATGGCTACACCTTC
j_call: TRBJ2-3; d_call: TRBD2; clone_size: few; v_call: TRBV5-1; cdr3_length: 19; cdr3_aa: CASSLGGLLERGPTDTQYF; cdr3_nt: TGCGCCAGCAGCTTGGGAGGTCTCTTAGAGCGGGGGCCCACAGATACGCAGTATTTT
j_call: TRBJ2-3; d_call: TRBD1; clone_size: NA; v_call: TRBV5-1; cdr3_length: 15; cdr3_aa: CASSWTGGRTDTQYF; cdr3_nt: TGCGCCAGCAGCTGGACAGGGGGTCGCACAGATACGCAGTATTTT
j_call: TRBJ2-3; d_call: NA; clone_size: NA; v_call: TRBV9; cdr3_length: 16; cdr3_aa: CASSVGGVRGTDTQYF; cdr3_nt: TGTGCCAGCAGCGTAGGGGGAGTCCGGGGCACAGATACGCAGTATTTT
j_call: TRBJ2-7; d_call: NA; clone_size: NA; v_call: TRBV9; cdr3_length: 14; cdr3_aa: CASSPGTPNYEQYF; cdr3_nt: TGTGCCAGCAGCCCCGGGACCCCCAACTACGAGCAGTACTTC
j_call: TRBJ1-1; d_call: NA; clone_size: few; v_call: TRBV7-9; cdr3_length: 14; cdr3_aa: CASRYGRGGTEAFF; cdr3_nt: TGTGCCAGCAGGTACGGCAGGGGTGGCACTGAAGCTTTCTTT
j_call: TRBJ2-5; d_call: NA; clone_size: NA; v_call: TRBV5-1; cdr3_length: 15; cdr3_aa: CASSLEYQRRETQYF; cdr3_nt: TGCGCCAGCAGCTTGGAATACCAGCGGCGGGAGACCCAGTACTTC
j_call: TRBJ1-5; d_call: NA; clone_size: NA; v_call: TRBV29-1; cdr3_length: 14; cdr3_aa: CGVGKTANLKPQHF; cdr3_nt: TGCGGCGTCGGGAAGACGGCAAATCTGAAGCCCCAGCATTTT
j_call: TRBJ2-7; d_call: TRBD2; clone_size: few; v_call: TRBV3-1; cdr3_length: 14; cdr3_aa: CASSPSGRIYEQYF; cdr3_nt: TGTGCCAGCAGCCCAAGCGGGAGGATATACGAGCAGTACTTC
j_call: TRBJ2-6; d_call: TRBD2; clone_size: NA; v_call: TRBV9; cdr3_length: 24; cdr3_aa: CASSVGRGFGLAGGRDSGANVLTF; cdr3_nt: TGTGCCAGCAGCGTAGGACGGGGATTCGGACTAGCGGGGGGAAGAGACTCTGGGGCCAACGTCCTGACTTTC
j_call: TRBJ1-5; d_call: NA; clone_size: NA; v_call: TRBV21-1; cdr3_length: 16; cdr3_aa: CASSKPYRDTHQPQHF; cdr3_nt: TGTGCCAGCAGCAAACCCTACCGGGACACCCATCAGCCCCAGCATTTT
j_call: TRBJ2-7; d_call: NA; clone_size: few; v_call: TRBV20-1; cdr3_length: 12; cdr3_aa: CSARKQSYEQYF; cdr3_nt: TGCAGTGCTAGAAAGCAGAGCTACGAGCAGTACTTC
j_call: TRBJ1-2; d_call: NA; clone_size: few; v_call: TRBV7-3; cdr3_length: 17; cdr3_aa: CASSHLEPWVRLYGYTF; cdr3_nt: TGTGCCAGCAGCCACCTTGAGCCCTGGGTTCGGTTATATGGCTACACCTTC
j_call: TRBJ2-7; d_call: NA; clone_size: many; v_call: TRBV4-2; cdr3_length: 13; cdr3_aa: CASSQDLPYEQYF; cdr3_nt: TGTGCCAGCAGCCAAGATCTGCCCTACGAGCAGTACTTC
j_call: TRBJ2-7; d_call: NA; clone_size: few; v_call: TRBV5-4; cdr3_length: 14; cdr3_aa: CASSLWGGPYEQYF; cdr3_nt: TGTGCCAGCAGCTTGTGGGGGGGCCCCTACGAGCAGTACTTC
j_call: TRBJ2-1; d_call: NA; clone_size: NA; v_call: TRBV20-1; cdr3_length: 13; cdr3_aa: CSARGGAENEQFF; cdr3_nt: TGCAGTGCGAGAGGAGGAGCCGAGAATGAGCAGTTCTTC
j_call: TRBJ2-1; d_call: TRBD1; clone_size: NA; v_call: TRBV6-1; cdr3_length: 16; cdr3_aa: CASSPPDRGYLNEQFF; cdr3_nt: TGTGCCAGCAGTCCGCCGGACAGGGGGTATTTAAATGAGCAGTTCTTC
j_call: TRBJ2-7; d_call: NA; clone_size: NA; v_call: TRBV6-1; cdr3_length: 16; cdr3_aa: CASSEPSGTSPVEQYF; cdr3_nt: TGTGCCAGCAGTGAGCCCTCCGGGACATCCCCGGTAGAGCAGTACTTC
j_call: TRBJ2-3; d_call: NA; clone_size: NA; v_call: TRBV7-3; cdr3_length: 11; cdr3_aa: CASSLGDAQYF; cdr3_nt: TGTGCCAGCAGCTTAGGGGATGCGCAGTATTTT
j_call: TRBJ1-2; d_call: TRBD1; clone_size: NA; v_call: TRBV20-1; cdr3_length: 14; cdr3_aa: CSASTTGTSYGYTF; cdr3_nt: TGCAGTGCTAGTACGACAGGGACCTCCTATGGCTACACCTTC